This record looks at one T cell receptor beta chain sequence and its context. Its specificity is unknown. The data were obtained in a study of early T cells in non-severe SARS-CoV-2 infection. About the research overall: Whole-blood bulk RNA, unsorted, was sequenced, and chains were unpaired. General study results and limits: In VDJdb matching, anti-spike CD8 responses were favored while private and CD4 specificities went missing.

Germline CDR1 reads MDHEN; CDR2 reads SYDVKM. V dropped 7 bases and J dropped 10 bases, with 22 bases sitting between them. This CDR3 has 14 amino acids. As part of library construction, unique molecular identifiers were attached to individual cDNA molecules. TCRdb reprocessed the 5' RACE reads via MiXCR and lists one record per CDR3 protein. The sample carries around 53,000 distinct CDR3 sequences, about 11% recorded once. Sequencing was done on a sample of whole blood. The clonotype originates from an adult who was a healthcare worker with PCR-confirmed SARS-CoV-2 infection or an uninfected control (not recorded which). The rearrangement links TRBV28 to TRBJ2-5, with D maybe TRBD1 (6 bases). The CDR3 here is CASTQRGFRHGQYF. The DNA for the CDR3 is TGTGCCAGCACCCAAAGGGGGTTCCGTCACGGCCAGTACTTC.